Presented here are 17 T cell receptor beta chains from one specimen sequenced in a study of shared clonotypes between healthy human individuals. Only in-frame clones appear in the TCRdb table, and some are missing; sequencing was by immunoSEQ multiplex PCR. Counted here are about 820,000 clones, 90% to 95% occurring once; the ten biggest clones make up around 24%. It was CD45RO-negative cells, positively selected for CCR7, that made up naive CD8 cells, with terminally differentiated effector memory CD45RA+ cells excluded. The sequenced material came from naive CD8+ T cells sorted from blood. The receptors were gathered from a man aged 25 to 40 in good health.

CDR3 in DNA: TGCGCCAGCAGCCAGTATCCGGGGTCCGAAGCTTTCTTT. It translates to CASSQYPGSEAFF. The chain is built from TRBV4-1 and TRBJ1-1, with D unresolved. The CDR3 spans 13 residues. Germline CDR1 and CDR2: MGHRA and YSYEKL. Trimming pared 3 bases from V and 8 bases from J, leaving 13 bases between.

This sequence joins TRBV27 and TRBJ2-1; D is unresolved. In germline, CDR1 is MNHEY, CDR2 SMNVEV (reference sequence). This CDR3 comprises 13 residues. Trimming took 2 bases from V and 9 from J, leaving 11 bases between them. CDR3 sequence reads: CASSLAFRGEQFF. CDR3 DNA: TGTGCCAGCAGTTTAGCCTTCCGAGGTGAGCAGTTCTTC.

This chain links TRBV7-2 with TRBJ2-3, with a weak D call TRBD2 (5 bases). The CDR3 has 14 residues. Trimming took 5 bases from V and 6 from J, leaving 15 bases between them. Germline lookup yields CDR1 SGHTA and CDR2 FQGNSA. This CDR3 reads CASSQLGKRDTQYF. CDR3 DNA: TGTGCCAGCAGCCAACTAGGCAAGAGGGATACGCAGTATTTT.

V gene TRBV30 combines with J gene TRBJ1-4, with D uncertain. Germline lookup yields CDR1 GTSNPN and CDR2 SVGIG (reference sequence). This CDR3 is 14 amino acids long. Trimming cost V 5 bases and J 8 bases, with 18 bases left between them. CDR3 region: CAWAAGSSGEKLFF. CDR3 nucleotides: TGTGCCTGGGCCGCGGGCAGCTCAGGCGAAAAACTGTTTTTT.

V usage is TRBV11-2 and J usage is TRBJ2-7; D is perhaps TRBD1 (6 bases). The germline CDR1 and CDR2 sequences are SGHAT and FQNNGV. V was shortened by 4 bases and J by 5 bases, with 12 bases between the two germline ends. CDR3 size: 13 residues. The CDR3 reads CASSSGQRNEQYF. CDR3 nucleotides: TGTGCCAGCAGCTCGGGACAAAGGAACGAGCAGTACTTC. The complete variable domain, with remaining parts taken from reference TRBV11-2 and TRBJ2-7, reads EAGVAQSPRYKIIEKRQSVAFWCNPISGHATLYWYQQILGQGPKLLIQFQNNGVVDDSQLPKDRFSAERLKGVDSTLKIQPAKLEDSAVYLCASSSGQRNEQYFGPGTRLTVT.

The gene calls are TRBV10-3 and TRBJ1-1; 7 bases match TRBD1. The trim removed 0 bases at V and 7 bases at J, leaving 2 bases unmatched. CDR1 and CDR2 (germline): ENHRY, SYGVKD. The CDR3 loop spans 13 amino acids. The CDR3 DNA reads as TGTGCCATCAGTGAGTCCCAGGGGGATGAAGCTTTCTTT. Residues: CAISESQGDEAFF.

This chain uses TRBV4-3 with TRBJ2-7; D remains ambiguous. This CDR3 is 15 amino acids long. Germline V lookup: CDR1 LGHNA, CDR2 YSLEER. V lost 0 bases, J lost 4 bases, and 13 bases lay in between. CDR3: CASSQDKWVGYEQYF. The CDR3 DNA reads as TGCGCCAGCAGCCAAGATAAGTGGGTAGGTTACGAGCAGTACTTC.

This clone showed up just once. CDR3 region: CASSVGVSDKQDQQYF. In nucleotides, the CDR3 is TGTGCCAGCAGCGTAGGGGTATCGGACAAGCAAGACCAGCAGTACTTC. This chain uses TRBV9 with TRBJ2-7, with D maybe TRBD1 (5 bases). The CDR3 is 16 amino acids. Trimming took 0 bases from V and 8 from J, leaving 21 bases between them. Per the germline V gene, CDR1 is SGDLS and CDR2 is YYNGEE.

The genes are TRBV11-2 and TRBJ2-1; D is uncertain. V was trimmed by 4 bases and J by 13 bases, leaving 14 bases between them. The CDR3 is 12 residues long. CDR1 is SGHAT, CDR2 FQNNGV, per germline. The CDR3 loop is CASSSEDRQQFF. CDR3 nucleotides: TGTGCCAGCAGCTCTGAAGACCGCCAACAGTTCTTC.

V gene TRBV5-6 combines with J gene TRBJ2-1, with D possibly being TRBD1 (6 bases). The CDR3 is 16 residues long. V was clipped by 1 base and J by 5 bases, with 16 bases between them. Looked up from germline, CDR1 is SGHDT and CDR2 is YYEEEE. CDR3 residues: CASSLSVPGADNEQFF. The CDR3 bases are TGTGCCAGCAGCTTGTCGGTCCCAGGGGCAGACAATGAGCAGTTCTTC.

This chain joins TRBV7-9 and TRBJ1-1, with D uncertain. V was trimmed by 2 bases and J by 1 base, leaving 5 bases between them. There are 13 residues in the CDR3. Looked up from germline, CDR1 is SEHNR and CDR2 is FQNEAQ (reference sequence). The CDR3: CASSLYENTEAFF. The CDR3, as DNA: TGTGCCAGCAGCTTATACGAGAACACTGAAGCTTTCTTT.

The J gene is TRBJ2-1, the V gene TRBV11-3; 7 nucleotides line up with TRBD1. V was pared by 5 bases and J by 6 bases, with 10 bases of the junction left unmatched. CDR1 is SGHNT and CDR2 is YENEEA in the germline V gene. The CDR3 extends over 15 amino acids. The CDR3 DNA follows: TGTGCCAGCAGCCCCCCAAATACAGGGGTCAATGAGCAGTTCTTC. Translation gives CASSPPNTGVNEQFF.

This clone turned up a few times. The chain has TRBV25-1 and TRBJ2-1; a weak D match, TRBD2 (5 bases). Trimming removed 3 bases at V and 4 bases at J, with 7 bases between. Per germline, CDR1 MGHDK and CDR2 SYGVNS. CDR3 length: 13 amino acids. The CDR3 is CASSDRDYNEQFF. The DNA of the CDR3 is TGTGCCAGCAGTGATCGGGATTACAATGAGCAGTTCTTC.

This rearrangement joins TRBV6-1 to TRBJ2-5; D is perhaps TRBD2 (5 bases). V was pared by 7 bases and J by 5 bases, with 17 bases between. The CDR3 is 14 residues long. From germline, CDR1 is MNHNS and CDR2 SASEGT. CDR3 amino acids: CASIRRLGEETQYF. The CDR3, as DNA: TGTGCCAGCATCCGGCGGTTGGGAGAGGAGACCCAGTACTTC.

The chain has TRBV4-1 and TRBJ2-1; D possibly corresponds to TRBD1 (6 bases). Germline V gene data show CDR1 as MGHRA and CDR2 as YSYEKL. The CDR3 contains 14 residues. V shed 3 bases and J shed 2 bases, with 8 bases lying between them. CDR3: CASSHRGTYNEQFF. The CDR3 bases are TGCGCCAGCAGCCACAGGGGCACCTACAATGAGCAGTTCTTC.

As to this clone: The same CDR3 can be traced to other DNA sequences in this sample. V gene TRBV9 combines with J gene TRBJ2-1, with D hard to call. This CDR3 has 11 amino acids. Deletions cut 0 bases from V and 8 bases from J, with 3 bases between. Germline loops: CDR1 SGDLS, CDR2 YYNGEE. The CDR3 sequence: CASSVADEQFF. The CDR3 coding sequence is TGTGCCAGCAGCGTAGCAGATGAGCAGTTCTTC.

The chain uses TRBV4-1 and TRBJ2-1; D unresolved. The CDR3 has 12 residues. Trimming stripped 7 bases from V and 7 bases from J, with 11 bases between. Looked up from germline, CDR1 is MGHRA and CDR2 is YSYEKL. The CDR3 spells CASTGDSNEQFF. The CDR3 DNA is TGCGCCAGCACTGGAGACTCGAATGAGCAGTTCTTC.